One sample yielded the 23 T cell receptor beta chains listed below, sequenced in a study of CD8 T cells in Susac syndrome. The RNA input was about 0.5 to 1 ug, and it was reverse transcribed with random hexamers. TCRdb passed the immunoSEQ multiplex PCR reads through MiXCR, listing each CDR3 protein once. The sample lists around 280,000 distinct CDR3 sequences, roughly 81% seen once, with about 0.11% in the top ten. The sample consisted of CD8+ T cells from PBMCs. The receptors shown here come from a human donor with multiple sclerosis.

The chain recombines TRBV4-1 with TRBJ2-5; 7 bases fit TRBD1. Trimming at V came to 5 bases and at J to 2 bases, leaving 8 bases not matched to a gene. The CDR3 is 15 residues long. Germline V gene sequence: CDR1 MGHRA, CDR2 YSYEKL. In DNA, the CDR3 is TGCGCCAGCAGCTTTAGACAGGGTTCACAAGAGACCCAGTACTTC. Protein sequence: CASSFRQGSQETQYF.

This clonotype was observed a handful of times. The V and J genes are TRBV27 and TRBJ2-7; 8 bases are a match to TRBD1. This CDR3 contains 15 residues. The trim removed 5 bases at V and 3 bases at J, leaving 9 bases unmatched. Germline V gene sequence: CDR1 MNHEY, CDR2 SMNVEV (reference sequence). As DNA, the CDR3 is TGTGCCAGCAGTCTCGGACAGGGTCTTTTCTACGAGCAGTACTTC. Protein product: CASSLGQGLFYEQYF.

The J gene is TRBJ2-7, the V gene TRBV28; D unresolved. Germline V gives CDR1 MDHEN, CDR2 SYDVKM. The CDR3 loop spans 12 amino acids. V lost 5 bases and J lost 4, with 9 bases in between. The CDR3 is CASSLTLYEQYF. DNA of the CDR3: TGTGCCAGCAGTCTAACATTGTACGAGCAGTACTTC.

This chain's CDR3 is CASSAGGQGRNQPQHF. CDR3 in DNA: TGTGCCAGCAGCGCGGGTGGACAGGGAAGGAATCAGCCCCAGCATTTT. This rearrangement joins TRBV9 to TRBJ1-5, with 8 bases fitting TRBD1. The CDR3 runs to 16 residues. Unmatched junction bases numbered 9, after V lost 3 bases and J lost 4 bases. Germline V lookup: CDR1 SGDLS, CDR2 YYNGEE.

This rearrangement joins TRBV2 to TRBJ2-1; D is possibly TRBD1 or TRBD2 (5 bases each). V was clipped by 8 bases and J by 7 bases, with 15 bases between them. This CDR3 has 13 residues. Per the germline V gene, CDR1 is SNHLY and CDR2 is FYNNEI. The CDR3 loop is CASRGFGANEQFF. The CDR3 DNA reads TGTGCCAGCCGGGGTTTTGGGGCAAATGAGCAGTTCTTC.

The chain links TRBV27 to TRBJ1-1, with D unresolved. The CDR3 contains 13 residues. V lost 0 bases and J 4 bases, leaving 6 bases between the germline ends. CDR1 is MNHEY and CDR2 is SMNVEV in the germline V gene (reference sequence). CDR3: CASSLSRSTEAFF. The CDR3 region has the DNA TGTGCCAGCAGTTTATCAAGGAGCACTGAAGCTTTCTTT.

The gene calls are TRBV6-2 or TRBV6-3 and TRBJ2-7; 8 bases are a match to TRBD2. The CDR3 length is 14 residues. CDR1 and CDR2 (germline): MNHEY, SVGEGT. Trimming at V came to 5 bases and at J to 6 bases, leaving 9 bases not matched to a gene. The CDR3 sequence: CASSLSGTSTEQYF. The CDR3 DNA reads TGTGCCAGCAGTCTATCCGGGACTAGTACCGAGCAGTACTTC.

The V and J genes are TRBV13 and TRBJ2-5, with D uncertain. Germline V CDR1 and CDR2: PRHDT, FYEKMQ (reference sequence). The V end lost 1 base, the J end lost 1 base, and 4 bases lay between the germline ends. This CDR3 is 13 amino acids long. DNA for the CDR3: TGTGCCAGCAGCTTAGTCCCCCAAGAGACCCAGTACTTC. It encodes CASSLVPQETQYF.

CDR3 amino acids: CASSHYPPSVSDTQYF. CDR3 nucleotides: TGTGCCAGCAGCCACTACCCTCCTTCGGTATCAGATACGCAGTATTTT. The genes are TRBV3-1 and TRBJ2-3, with D unclear. Germline V gene sequence: CDR1 LGHDT, CDR2 YNNKEL (reference sequence). V was clipped by 3 bases and J by 4 bases, with 17 bases between them. The CDR3 covers 16 residues.

The chain recombines TRBV12-3 or TRBV12-4 with TRBJ2-1, with 8 nucleotides matching TRBD2. The CDR3 extends over 13 amino acids. J was trimmed by 14 bases and V by 7 bases; bases with no gene match: 13. Written as DNA, the CDR3 is TGTGCCAGCACCCCCTCCCCTGGGACTAGTAAGTTCTTC. It translates to CASTPSPGTSKFF.

The V and J genes are TRBV6-1 and TRBJ1-5; weak D call: TRBD1 (5 bases). Germline-derived CDR1 and CDR2 are MNHNS and SASEGT. The ends were cut back, 7 bases at V and 2 bases at J, with 9 bases in the middle. The CDR3 loop spans 13 amino acids. The CDR3 spells CASILTGNQPQHF. DNA of the CDR3: TGTGCCAGCATTTTGACAGGCAATCAGCCCCAGCATTTT.

The chain employs TRBV5-4 and TRBJ2-3; TRBD2 aligns across 9 bases. Trimming removed 6 bases from V and 5 bases from J; junction bases left unmatched: 10. Germline V gene lookup returns CDR1 SGHNT and CDR2 YYREEE (reference sequence). There are 15 residues in the CDR3. The CDR3: CASTPGGRAKDTQYF. The CDR3 region has the DNA TGTGCCAGCACCCCGGGCGGGAGGGCGAAAGATACGCAGTATTTT.

J is TRBJ2-3 and V is TRBV7-9; D is unresolved. From germline, CDR1 is SEHNR and CDR2 FQNEAQ (reference sequence). V gave up 1 base and J gave up 1 base, with 9 bases separating them. The CDR3 has 15 amino acids. CDR3 amino acids: CASSLGLSGTDTQYF. The CDR3, as DNA: TGTGCCAGCAGCTTAGGGTTAAGCGGCACAGATACGCAGTATTTT.

The V gene is TRBV30, the J gene TRBJ1-6; D call uncertain. V was clipped by 3 bases and J by 3 bases, with 18 bases between them. CDR1 and CDR2 from the germline V gene are GTSNPN and SVGIG (reference sequence). CDR3 length: 17 residues. CDR3 bases: TGTGCCTGGAGACCCCGGGCCGCTGGCAACTATAATTCACCCCTCCACTTT. It yields the protein CAWRPRAAGNYNSPLHF.

The chain employs TRBV4-1 and TRBJ1-1; 7 bases are shared with TRBD1. The CDR3 length is 19 residues. Per germline, CDR1 MGHRA and CDR2 YSYEKL. The V gene end was trimmed by 1 base and the J gene end by 5 bases; junction bases not matched to a gene: 19. CDR3 in DNA: TGCGCCAGCAGCCAAGTTTCAGTCACTCTGGGGACAGAGAGAACTGAAGCTTTCTTT. Protein product: CASSQVSVTLGTERTEAFF.

The CDR3 sequence: CSARVEGGEAFF. CDR3 DNA: TGCAGTGCTAGAGTAGAGGGCGGAGAAGCTTTCTTT. This chain links TRBV20-1 with TRBJ1-1; no clear D gene. CDR3 length: 12 amino acids. V was clipped by 1 base and J by 8 bases, with 11 bases between them. Germline loops: CDR1 DFQATT, CDR2 SNEGSKA (reference sequence).

This chain connects TRBV25-1 to TRBJ2-7; 7 bases are shared with TRBD2. Germline values: CDR1 MGHDK, CDR2 SYGVNS. This CDR3 is 15 amino acids long. V lost 6 bases to trimming and J lost 2 bases; unmatched junction nucleotides: 10. CDR3 bases: TGTGCCAGCAGCGCGGGTACTAGCGTGCCCTACGAGCAGTACTTC. This sequence encodes CASSAGTSVPYEQYF.

The chain links TRBV18 to TRBJ2-1; weak D call: TRBD2 (5 bases). Germline CDR1 KGHSH, CDR2 LQKENI. The CDR3 length is 16 residues. Trimming took 4 bases from V and 0 from J, leaving 13 bases between them. The DNA for the CDR3 is TGTGCCAGCTCACTGAGCTTGGGGAGCTCCTACAATGAGCAGTTCTTC. Protein: CASSLSLGSSYNEQFF.

This chain connects TRBV27 to TRBJ2-7; the D gene is possibly TRBD1 (5 bases). CDR3 length equals 17 residues. V was shortened by 6 bases and J by 3 bases, with 24 bases between the two germline ends. From germline, CDR1 is MNHEY and CDR2 SMNVEV (reference sequence). The CDR3 sequence: CASRSVTGLWGVYEQYF. CDR3 nucleotide sequence: TGTGCCAGCAGATCAGTTACCGGGCTCTGGGGCGTCTACGAGCAGTACTTC.

Only a few counts were recorded for this clonotype. The J gene is TRBJ1-2, the V gene TRBV27, with D tentatively TRBD1 (5 bases). V was pared by 3 bases and J by 7 bases, with 12 bases between. The CDR3 covers 13 residues. Germline V gene lookup returns CDR1 MNHEY and CDR2 SMNVEV (reference sequence). The CDR3 loop reads CASSFRRAGGYTF. The CDR3 DNA sequence: TGTGCCAGCAGTTTCCGCAGGGCCGGTGGCTACACCTTC.

This clonotype has only one observation. At one end the junction does not follow the germline gene, possibly because of a read error. The gene calls are TRBV27 and TRBJ2-2, with D possibly TRBD2 on 5 matching bases. The CDR3 consists of 15 residues. CDR1 MNHEY and CDR2 SMNVEV come from the germline V gene (reference sequence). The CDR3 sequence: CTSSLTMRGTGELFF. CDR3 in DNA: TGTACCAGCAGTTTAACTATGAGAGGGACCGGGGAGCTGTTTTTT.

This clonotype was counted a few times. The J gene is TRBJ2-5, the V gene TRBV7-9; D ambiguous. The CDR3 totals 17 residues. Germline loops: CDR1 SEHNR, CDR2 FQNEAQ (reference sequence). V was clipped by 7 bases and J by 2 bases, with 23 bases between them. CDR3 loop: CASISLRGVELQETQYF. Written as DNA, the CDR3 is TGTGCCAGCATTTCTCTCCGCGGCGTAGAGTTGCAAGAGACCCAGTACTTC.

The genes are TRBV20-1 and TRBJ2-3; TRBD2 agrees at 14 bases. This CDR3 has 16 residues. With 1 base clipped from V and 10 bases from J, the junction kept 10 bases outside the gene matches. Germline values: CDR1 DFQATT, CDR2 SNEGSKA (reference sequence). This chain's CDR3 is CSARAPGLAGDRAQYF. CDR3 nucleotide sequence: TGCAGTGCTAGAGCCCCGGGACTAGCGGGAGATAGGGCGCAGTATTTT.